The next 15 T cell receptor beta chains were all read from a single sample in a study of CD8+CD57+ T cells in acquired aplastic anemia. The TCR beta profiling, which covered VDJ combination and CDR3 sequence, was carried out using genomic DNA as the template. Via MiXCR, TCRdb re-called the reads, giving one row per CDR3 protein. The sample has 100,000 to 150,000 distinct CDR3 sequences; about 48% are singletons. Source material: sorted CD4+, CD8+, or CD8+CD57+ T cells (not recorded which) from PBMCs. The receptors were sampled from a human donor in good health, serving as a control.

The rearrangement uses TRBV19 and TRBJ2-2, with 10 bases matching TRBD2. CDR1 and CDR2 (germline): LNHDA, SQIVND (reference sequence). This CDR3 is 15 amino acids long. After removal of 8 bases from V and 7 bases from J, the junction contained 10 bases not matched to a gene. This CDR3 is CASQGLAGVGGELFF. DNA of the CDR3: TGTGCCAGTCAAGGCCTAGCGGGAGTTGGCGGGGAGCTGTTTTTT.

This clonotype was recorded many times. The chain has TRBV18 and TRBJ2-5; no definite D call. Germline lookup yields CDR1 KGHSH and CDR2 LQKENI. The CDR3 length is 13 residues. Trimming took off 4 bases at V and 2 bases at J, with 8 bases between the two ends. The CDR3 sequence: CASSRVGQETQYF. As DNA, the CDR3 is TGTGCCAGCTCACGGGTGGGGCAAGAGACCCAGTACTTC.

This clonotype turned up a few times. CDR3 nucleotides: TGTGCCATCAGTGAGTCACAGGACATCGTCTACGAGCAGTACTTC. Translated, it gives CAISESQDIVYEQYF. The V and J genes are TRBV10-3 and TRBJ2-7; TRBD1 might be the D (5 bases). This CDR3 contains 15 residues. Germline CDR1 reads ENHRY; CDR2 reads SYGVKD. Trimming stripped 0 bases from V and 3 bases from J, with 12 bases between.

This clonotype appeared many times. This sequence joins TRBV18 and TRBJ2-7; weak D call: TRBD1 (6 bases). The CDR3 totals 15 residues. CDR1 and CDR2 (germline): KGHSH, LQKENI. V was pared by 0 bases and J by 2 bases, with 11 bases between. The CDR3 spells CASSPPVRDTYEQYF. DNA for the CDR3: TGTGCCAGCTCACCACCGGTCAGGGACACCTACGAGCAGTACTTC.

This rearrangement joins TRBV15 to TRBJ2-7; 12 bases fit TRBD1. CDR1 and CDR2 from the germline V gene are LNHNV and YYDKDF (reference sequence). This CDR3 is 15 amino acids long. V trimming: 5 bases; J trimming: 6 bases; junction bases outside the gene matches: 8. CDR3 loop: CATSPGGQGAGEQYF. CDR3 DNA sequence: TGTGCCACCAGCCCCGGGGGACAGGGGGCAGGCGAGCAGTACTTC.

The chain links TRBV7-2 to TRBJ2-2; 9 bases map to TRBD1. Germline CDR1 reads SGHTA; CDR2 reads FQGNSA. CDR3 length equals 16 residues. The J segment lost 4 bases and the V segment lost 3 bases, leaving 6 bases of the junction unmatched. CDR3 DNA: TGTGCCAGCAGCTTGCTCGGGACAGGGTCCACCGGGGAGCTGTTTTTT. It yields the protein CASSLLGTGSTGELFF.

DNA for the CDR3: TGCAGTGCTAGCCGGGAAGGAAGCACAGATACGCAGTATTTT. Its protein is CSASREGSTDTQYF. This chain uses TRBV20-1 with TRBJ2-3; tentatively, D is TRBD2 (5 bases). CDR1 DFQATT and CDR2 SNEGSKA come from the germline V gene (reference sequence). This CDR3 is 14 amino acids long. Trimming left V 3 bases short and J 0 bases short, with 10 bases between.

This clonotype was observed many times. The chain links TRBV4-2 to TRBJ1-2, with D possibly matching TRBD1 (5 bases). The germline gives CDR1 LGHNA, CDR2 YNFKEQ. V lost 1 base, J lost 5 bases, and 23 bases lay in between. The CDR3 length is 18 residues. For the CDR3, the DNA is TGTGCCAGCAGCCAAGCGGGGATTCGACAGTACCCCTGGTATGGCTACACCTTC. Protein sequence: CASSQAGIRQYPWYGYTF.

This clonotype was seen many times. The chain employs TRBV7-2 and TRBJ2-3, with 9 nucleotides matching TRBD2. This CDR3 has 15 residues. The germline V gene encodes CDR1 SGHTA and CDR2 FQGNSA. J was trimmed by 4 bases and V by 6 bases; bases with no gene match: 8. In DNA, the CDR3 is TGTGCCAGCAGACGCGGGACTAGCTCGCCAGATACGCAGTATTTT. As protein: CASRRGTSSPDTQYF.

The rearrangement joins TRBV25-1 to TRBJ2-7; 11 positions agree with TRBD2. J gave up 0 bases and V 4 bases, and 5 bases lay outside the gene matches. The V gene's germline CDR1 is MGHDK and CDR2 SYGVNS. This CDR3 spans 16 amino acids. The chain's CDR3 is CASSGPGLAVSYEQYF. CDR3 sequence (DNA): TGTGCCAGCAGTGGTCCGGGACTAGCGGTCTCCTACGAGCAGTACTTC.

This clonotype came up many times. The CDR3: CASSLPRGEKLFF. DNA for the CDR3: TGTGCCAGCAGTCTACCTCGGGGTGAAAAACTGTTTTTT. The chain carries TRBV2 and TRBJ1-4, with unresolved D. The CDR3 has 13 amino acids. The V gene's germline CDR1 is SNHLY and CDR2 FYNNEI. V gave up 5 bases and J gave up 7 bases, with 11 bases separating them.

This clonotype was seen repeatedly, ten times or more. This chain's CDR3 is CASSVNPGTMNTEAFF. The CDR3 bases are TGTGCCAGCAGCGTAAATCCAGGGACGATGAACACTGAAGCTTTCTTT. The chain employs TRBV9 and TRBJ1-1; TRBD1 is a possible D gene (5 bases). CDR3 length: 16 amino acids. The ends were cut back, 1 base at V and 0 bases at J, with 13 bases in the middle. The V gene's germline CDR1 is SGDLS and CDR2 YYNGEE.

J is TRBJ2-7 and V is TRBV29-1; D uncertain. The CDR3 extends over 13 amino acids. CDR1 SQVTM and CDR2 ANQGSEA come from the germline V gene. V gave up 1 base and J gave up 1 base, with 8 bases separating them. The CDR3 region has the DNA TGCAGCGTTGAAGCCGGCAGTTCCTACGAGCAGTACTTC. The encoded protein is CSVEAGSSYEQYF.

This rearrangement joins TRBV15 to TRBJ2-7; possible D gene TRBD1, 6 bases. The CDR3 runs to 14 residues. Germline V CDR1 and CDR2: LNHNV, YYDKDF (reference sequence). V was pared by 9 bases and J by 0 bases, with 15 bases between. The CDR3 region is CATARDMRSYEQYF. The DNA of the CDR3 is TGTGCCACGGCACGGGACATGCGCTCCTACGAGCAGTACTTC.

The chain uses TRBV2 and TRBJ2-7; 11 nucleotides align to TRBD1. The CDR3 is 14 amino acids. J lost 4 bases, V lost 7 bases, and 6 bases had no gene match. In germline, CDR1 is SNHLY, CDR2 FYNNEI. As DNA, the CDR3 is TGTGCCAGCAACCTCGGGACAGGGGGATACGAGCAGTACTTC. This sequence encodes CASNLGTGGYEQYF.